The 21 T cell receptor beta chains below were found in one sample sequenced in a study of T-cell reconstitution after alpha-beta-depleted transplantation in children. During its preparation, the TCRbeta library received unique molecular identifiers. Using its own MiXCR run on the PCR reads, TCRdb lists one record per CDR3 protein. The table includes approximately 350,000 distinct CDR3 sequences, about a tenth detected once. The input for sequencing was PBMCs from the stem cell graft donor, taken from the stem cell graft. Receptor source: a human donor who donated a stem cell graft to a child with acute lymphoblastic leukemia.

The rearrangement links TRBV5-1 to TRBJ2-1; 9 bases match TRBD2. Trimming cost V 6 bases and J 8 bases; bases outside gene matches: 3. Germline V gene data show CDR1 as SGHRS and CDR2 as YFSETQ. The CDR3 runs to 12 residues. The CDR3 here is CASNSGSYEQFF. DNA for the CDR3: TGCGCCAGCAATAGCGGGAGTTATGAGCAGTTCTTC.

This clonotype was counted between two and nine times. The rearrangement links TRBV11-2 to TRBJ2-5; TRBD2 aligns across 7 bases. The V gene's germline CDR1 is SGHAT and CDR2 FQNNGV. This CDR3 has 15 amino acids. The trim removed 2 bases at V and 0 bases at J, leaving 3 bases unmatched. The CDR3 DNA reads as TGTGCCAGCAGCTTAACTAGCGTGTACCAAGAGACCCAGTACTTC. Protein sequence: CASSLTSVYQETQYF.

This clonotype was detected many times. The chain employs TRBV5-1 and TRBJ2-7, with 9 bases matching TRBD1. This CDR3 comprises 16 residues. With 3 bases clipped from V and 4 bases from J, the junction kept 11 bases outside the gene matches. Germline CDR1 is SGHRS and CDR2 is YFSETQ. The DNA of the CDR3 is TGCGCCAGCAGCTCCTTATTACAGGGGGCGCGATACGAGCAGTACTTC. The encoded protein is CASSSLLQGARYEQYF.

About this clonotype itself: One end of the junction fails to match germline, which may point to a read error. V usage is TRBV12-3 or TRBV12-4 and J usage is TRBJ2-2, with TRBD2 matching over 7 bases. CDR3 length: 14 residues. CDR3 nucleotides: TGTGCCAGCAGTTTGGGGGGGACTAACACCGGGGAGCTGTTT. The encoded protein is CASSLGGTNTGELF.

Only a few counts were recorded for this clonotype. CDR3 nucleotides: TGCAGTGCTAGGGATAGGGAGGTAATTTCGGGTACGCAGTATTTT. Amino acids: CSARDREVISGTQYF. The chain has TRBV20-1 and TRBJ2-3, with D perhaps matching TRBD2 (6 bases). CDR3 length equals 15 residues. V lost 3 bases, J lost 8 bases, and 21 bases lay in between. Germline CDR1 DFQATT, CDR2 SNEGSKA (reference sequence).

The J gene is TRBJ2-7, the V gene TRBV20-1, with D possibly being TRBD1 or TRBD2 (5 bases each). V dropped 7 bases and J dropped 0 bases, with 13 bases sitting between them. Germline CDR1 is DFQATT and CDR2 is SNEGSKA (reference sequence). The CDR3 has 13 residues. As DNA, the CDR3 is TGCAGTGGAGGGGCGGTTAGCTCCTACGAGCAGTACTTC. Translated, it gives CSGGAVSSYEQYF.

There are a few counts of this clonotype. The gene calls are TRBV3-1 and TRBJ2-2; 12 bases line up with TRBD2. The germline gives CDR1 LGHDT, CDR2 YNNKEL (reference sequence). The ends lost 1 base at V and 5 bases at J; junction bases unmatched: 8. The CDR3 loop spans 18 amino acids. The CDR3 DNA reads as TGTGCCAGCAGCCAAGGACTAGCGGGAGCCAGGGGGACCGGGGAGCTGTTTTTT. This translates into CASSQGLAGARGTGELFF. Based on the CDR3 plus reference TRBV3-1 and TRBJ2-2, the full variable domain is DTAVSQTPKYLVTQMGNDKSIKCEQNLGHDTMYWYKQDSKKFLKIMFSYNNKELIINETVPNRFSPKSPDKAHLNLHINSLELGDSAVYFCASSQGLAGARGTGELFFGEGSRLTVL.

This clonotype was recorded once. The chain has TRBV12-3 or TRBV12-4 and TRBJ2-7; D is uncertain. The length of the CDR3 is 14 residues. Trimming cost V 1 base and J 2 bases, with 9 bases left between them. The DNA for the CDR3 is TGTGCCAGCAGTTTAGGGGGTTGGACCTACGAGCAGTACTTC. Translating gives CASSLGGWTYEQYF.

In its sample, this clonotype was seen many times. The rearrangement links TRBV5-1 to TRBJ2-1, with D perhaps matching TRBD1 (6 bases). V lost 2 bases to trimming and J lost 8 bases, with 14 bases between them. The CDR3 extends over 14 amino acids. Per the germline V gene, CDR1 is SGHRS and CDR2 is YFSETQ. The CDR3 protein is CASSFYRVSDEQFF. CDR3 nucleotide sequence: TGCGCCAGCAGCTTCTACAGGGTATCCGATGAGCAGTTCTTC.

This clonotype has a handful of counts. The chain recombines TRBV21-1 with TRBJ2-7; the D segment call TRBD2 is taken from the table without a DNA check. TRBV21-1 is classified as a pseudogene. The CDR3 is made up of 20 amino acids. This chain's CDR3 is CASSKAPKGSGSRSSYEQYF. The CDR3 region has the DNA TGTGCCAGCAGCAAAGCCCCTAAGGGTAGCGGGAGCCGCAGCTCCTACGAGCAGTACTTC.

The chain links TRBV20-1 to TRBJ2-1; a weak D match, TRBD2 (6 bases). The CDR3 extends over 11 amino acids. Trimming removed 2 bases at V and 10 bases at J, with 9 bases between. CDR1 and CDR2 (germline): DFQATT, SNEGSKA (reference sequence). CDR3 residues: CSARLSGEQFF. The CDR3 DNA follows: TGCAGTGCTAGATTAAGCGGGGAGCAGTTCTTC.

This clonotype turned up a few times. The chain combines TRBV5-6 with TRBJ1-2; D perhaps matches TRBD1 (5 bases). This CDR3 is built from 16 residues. V was pared by 4 bases and J by 4 bases, with 20 bases between. CDR1 is SGHDT, CDR2 YYEEEE, per germline. The CDR3 DNA reads as TGTGCCAGCAGCGGGGCGTTGACAGATCGGACCTATGGCTACACCTTC. Translation: CASSGALTDRTYGYTF.

V is TRBV20-1 and J is TRBJ2-7; 7 bases are a match to TRBD2. V dropped 4 bases and J dropped 1; count of bases not matched to a gene: 7. From germline, CDR1 is DFQATT and CDR2 SNEGSKA (reference sequence). The CDR3 sequence is 14 residues long. The CDR3 DNA is TGCAGTGCTATGAAGGCGGGAGCGTCCTACGAGCAGTACTTC. Amino acid sequence: CSAMKAGASYEQYF.

This clonotype has only a few counts. The genes are TRBV6-1 and TRBJ2-1; D not resolved. V was trimmed by 2 bases and J by 7 bases, leaving 9 bases between them. This CDR3 region has 13 residues. Germline V lookup: CDR1 MNHNS, CDR2 SASEGT. The CDR3 is CASSESDGNEQFF. CDR3 nucleotide sequence: TGTGCCAGCAGTGAAAGTGATGGAAATGAGCAGTTCTTC.

This clonotype was found a few times. The chain uses TRBV15 and TRBJ2-2; 7 nucleotides match TRBD2. V lost 4 bases to trimming and J lost 6 bases; unmatched junction nucleotides: 11. The CDR3 spans 16 residues. Germline V gene lookup returns CDR1 LNHNV and CDR2 YYDKDF (reference sequence). CDR3 in DNA: TGTGCCACCAGCAAGAGACTAGCATCACCCCCCGGGGAGCTGTTTTTT. This gives the protein CATSKRLASPPGELFF. Full variable domain (remainder filled in from reference TRBV15 and TRBJ2-2): DAMVIQNPRYQVTQFGKPVTLSCSQTLNHNVMYWYQQKSSQAPKLLFHYYDKDFNNEADTPDNFQSRRPNTSFCFLDIRSPGLGDTAMYLCATSKRLASPPGELFFGEGSRLTVL.

This clonotype was observed at least ten times. This chain links TRBV4-3 with TRBJ2-5; 7 bases align to TRBD2. The CDR3 length is 15 residues. The V and J ends lost 1 base and 4 bases, in that order; junction bases with no gene match: 6. Germline V CDR1 and CDR2: LGHNA, YSLEER. Here the CDR3 DNA reads TGCGCCAGCAGCCAAGGGAGCGGGAAGGGAGAGACCCAGTACTTC. This translates into CASSQGSGKGETQYF.

This clonotype came up a few times. The V and J genes are TRBV7-9 and TRBJ1-1; TRBD1 matches 8 bases. Germline V gene sequence: CDR1 SEHNR, CDR2 FQNEAQ (reference sequence). V gave up 5 bases and J gave up 0 bases; unmatched junction bases: 5. This CDR3 contains 15 residues. CDR3 amino acids: CASSARQGMNTEAFF. In DNA, the CDR3 is TGTGCCAGCAGCGCCCGACAGGGGATGAACACTGAAGCTTTCTTT.

The table lists this clonotype with a few counts. J is TRBJ1-4 and V is TRBV27; possibly TRBD1 for D (6 bases). CDR1 is MNHEY, CDR2 SMNVEV, per germline (reference sequence). The CDR3 runs to 13 residues. Trimming took 4 bases from V and 10 from J, leaving 13 bases between them. The CDR3 loop reads CASSSQGLGKLFF. CDR3 DNA sequence: TGTGCCAGCAGTTCACAGGGTTTGGGAAAACTGTTTTTT.

This clonotype was counted between two and nine times. The V call is TRBV6-5, the J call TRBJ1-1, with a possible D match to TRBD1 (5 bases). The CDR3 has 16 residues. Germline CDR1 is MNHEY and CDR2 is SVGAGI. Trimming took off 0 bases at V and 0 bases at J, with 11 bases between the two ends. The CDR3 loop is CASSYSTRGVNTEAFF. Written as DNA, the CDR3 is TGTGCCAGCAGTTACTCGACGAGGGGAGTGAACACTGAAGCTTTCTTT.

The V call is TRBV19, the J call TRBJ2-2, with 13 bases aligning to TRBD2. The CDR3 runs 17 residues. Germline trimming cut 6 bases from V and 5 bases from J; bases unmatched to any gene: 9. Germline assignment: CDR1 LNHDA and CDR2 SQIVND (reference sequence). CDR3 sequence: CASSVGGLAGVTGELFF. The CDR3 DNA is TGTGCCAGTAGCGTGGGTGGACTAGCGGGAGTGACCGGGGAGCTGTTTTTT.

The chain has TRBV5-4 and TRBJ2-1; either TRBD1 or TRBD2 may supply D (5 bases each). CDR3 length: 15 residues. V was shortened by 6 bases and J by 2 bases, with 15 bases between the two germline ends. CDR1 is SGHNT and CDR2 is YYREEE in the germline V gene (reference sequence). CDR3 sequence: CASNGGEIPYNEQFF. In DNA form, the CDR3 reads TGTGCCAGCAATGGGGGAGAAATTCCCTACAATGAGCAGTTCTTC.